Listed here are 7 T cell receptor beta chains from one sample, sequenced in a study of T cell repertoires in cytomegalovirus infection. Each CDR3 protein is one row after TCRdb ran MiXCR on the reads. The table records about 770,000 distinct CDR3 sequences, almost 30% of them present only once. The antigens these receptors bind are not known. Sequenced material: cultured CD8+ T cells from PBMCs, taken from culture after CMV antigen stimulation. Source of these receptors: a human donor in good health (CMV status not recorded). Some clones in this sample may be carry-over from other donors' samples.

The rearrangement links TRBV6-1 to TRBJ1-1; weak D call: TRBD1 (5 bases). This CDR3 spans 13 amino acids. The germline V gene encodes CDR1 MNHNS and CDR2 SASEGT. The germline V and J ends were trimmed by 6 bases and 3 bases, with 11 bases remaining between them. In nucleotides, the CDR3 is TGTGCCAGCAGGCAATTAGGGGACACTGAAGCTTTCTTT. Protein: CASRQLGDTEAFF.

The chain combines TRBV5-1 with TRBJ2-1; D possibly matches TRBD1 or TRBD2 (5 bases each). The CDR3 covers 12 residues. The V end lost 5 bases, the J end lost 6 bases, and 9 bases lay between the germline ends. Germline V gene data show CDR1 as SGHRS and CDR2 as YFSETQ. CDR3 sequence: CASRWGSNEQFF. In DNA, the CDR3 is TGCGCCAGCAGGTGGGGGTCCAATGAGCAGTTCTTC.

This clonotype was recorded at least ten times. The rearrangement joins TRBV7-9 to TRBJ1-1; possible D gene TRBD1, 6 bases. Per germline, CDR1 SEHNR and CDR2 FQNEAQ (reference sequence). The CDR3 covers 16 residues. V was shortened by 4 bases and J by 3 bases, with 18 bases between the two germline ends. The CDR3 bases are TGTGCCAGCAGCTCACCACTCCAGGGGAGGGACACTGAAGCTTTCTTT. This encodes CASSSPLQGRDTEAFF.

CDR3 DNA: TGTGCCAGCTCGGACACATTTGGCAATCAGCCCCAGCATTTT. It is translated as CASSDTFGNQPQHF. This chain uses TRBV6-2 or TRBV6-3 with TRBJ1-5, with a possible D match to TRBD1 (5 bases). Germline values: CDR1 MNHEY, CDR2 SVGEGT. The CDR3 sequence is 14 residues long. The V gene lost 8 bases and the J gene lost 2 bases, with 13 bases spanning the gap.

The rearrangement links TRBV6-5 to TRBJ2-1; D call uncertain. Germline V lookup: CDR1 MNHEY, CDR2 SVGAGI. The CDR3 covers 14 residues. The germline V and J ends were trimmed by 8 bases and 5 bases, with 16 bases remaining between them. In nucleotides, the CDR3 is TGTGCCAGCTCAGAATCCCCTGCCAACAATGAGCAGTTCTTC. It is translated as CASSESPANNEQFF.

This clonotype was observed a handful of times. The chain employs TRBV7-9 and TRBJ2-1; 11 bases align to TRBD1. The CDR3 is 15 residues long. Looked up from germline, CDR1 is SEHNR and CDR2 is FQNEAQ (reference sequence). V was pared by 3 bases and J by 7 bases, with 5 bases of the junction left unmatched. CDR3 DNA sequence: TGTGCCAGCAGCTTCGTGGACAGGGGGCGGAATGAGCAGTTCTTC. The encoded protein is CASSFVDRGRNEQFF.

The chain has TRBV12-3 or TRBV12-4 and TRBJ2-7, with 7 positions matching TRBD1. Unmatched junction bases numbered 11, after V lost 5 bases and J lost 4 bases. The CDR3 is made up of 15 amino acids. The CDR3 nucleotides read TGTGCCAGCAGTGCCGGGACAGATAAAATTTACGAGCAGTACGTC. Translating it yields CASSAGTDKIYEQYV.